This T cell receptor (beta chain) appears in the sequencing data of a study of blood T cell repertoires in COVID-19. On the study more broadly: Researchers got acute and convalescent COVID-19 samples from the United States, Italy and Spain. Nucleic acid was either cDNA or gDNA, and it came from T cells, B-cell-depleted T cells, or PBMCs.

Seattle patients were enrolled while actively infected and followed longitudinally. In the original workflow: Amplified reference gene primers provided the basis for estimating nucleated cell counts. Sequenced by immunoSEQ multiplex PCR; TCRdb stores in-frame clones only, minus some. Clone size and V and J calls were adopted from that table, with D and trimming inferred from the DNA. Among more than 300,000 clones listed, about 90% were seen once. The germline V gene has CDR1 MNHEY and CDR2 SVGAGI. This CDR3 has 14 amino acids. V gave up 5 bases and J gave up 4 bases; unmatched junction bases: 7. Input material: peripheral blood. The clonotype comes from a woman aged 50 to 65 with COVID-19, enrolled during active disease. The V call is TRBV6-5, the J call TRBJ1-2, with 7 bases fitting TRBD1. The CDR3 nucleotides are TGTGCCAGCAGTCAGCGACAGGGTGCCTATGGCTACACCTTC. This gives the protein CASSQRQGAYGYTF.